The 27 T cell receptor beta chains presented below share a single source sample, sequenced in a study of blood T cell repertoires in COVID-19. The data were produced by immunoSEQ multiplex PCR, yet TCRdb's version contains in-frame clones alone and is incomplete. This table has about 120,000 clones, 88% appearing once. Sequencing was performed on peripheral blood. The origin of the receptors is a man aged 45-65 years with acute or convalescent COVID-19.

This chain links TRBV6-1 with TRBJ2-7; 9 bases agree with TRBD1. Germline V gene data show CDR1 as MNHNS and CDR2 as SASEGT. J lost 7 bases, V lost 2 bases, and 9 bases had no gene match. CDR3 length equals 15 residues. The chain's CDR3 is CASSEPGQGMGEQYF. DNA of the CDR3: TGTGCCAGCAGTGAACCGGGACAGGGTATGGGGGAGCAGTACTTC.

V and J are TRBV28 and TRBJ2-7; weak D call: TRBD1 (6 bases). The CDR3 runs 14 residues. Germline CDR1 and CDR2: MDHEN and SYDVKM. Deletions cut 6 bases from V and 6 bases from J, with 18 bases between. Here the CDR3 reads CASSGRDNIGEQYF. The CDR3 DNA follows: TGTGCCAGCAGCGGCCGGGACAATATCGGCGAGCAGTACTTC.

This chain links TRBV24-1 with TRBJ2-5, with D unclear. V was trimmed by 3 bases and J by 0 bases, leaving 4 bases between them. CDR1 KGHDR and CDR2 SFDVKD come from the germline V gene. The CDR3 is 13 amino acids. CDR3 DNA sequence: TGTGCCACCAGTGATAGCAACCAAGAGACCCAGTACTTC. It specifies CATSDSNQETQYF.

V gene TRBV7-8 combines with J gene TRBJ2-5; tentatively, D is TRBD2 (6 bases). CDR1 SGHVS and CDR2 FQNEAQ come from the germline V gene. The CDR3 covers 14 residues. The V end lost 3 bases, the J end lost 0 bases, and 8 bases lay between the germline ends. The CDR3 protein is CASSLRGNQETQYF. In nucleotides, the CDR3 is TGTGCCAGCAGCTTGCGCGGGAACCAAGAGACCCAGTACTTC.

The genes are TRBV29-1 and TRBJ2-1; 7 bases map to TRBD2. Trimming removed 1 base from V and 7 bases from J; junction bases left unmatched: 13. The CDR3 spans 16 residues. Germline CDR1 and CDR2: SQVTM and ANQGSEA. CDR3: CSVEGGGRTRGNEQFF. CDR3 in DNA: TGCAGCGTTGAAGGGGGAGGGAGGACCCGAGGGAATGAGCAGTTCTTC.

The chain is built from TRBV7-6 and TRBJ2-2; D not certain. The CDR3 has 16 amino acids. V was cut by 1 base and J by 2 bases, with 11 bases left in between. The germline CDR1 and CDR2 sequences are SGHVS and FNYEAQ. The CDR3 DNA reads TGTGCCAGCAGCTTAGAGTCTACAGCAAACACCGGGGAGCTGTTTTTT. This sequence encodes CASSLESTANTGELFF.

The chain carries TRBV7-9 and TRBJ1-2; a weak D match, TRBD1 (5 bases). V was trimmed by 1 base and J by 1 base, leaving 16 bases between them. The CDR3 contains 17 residues. Germline V gene lookup returns CDR1 SEHNR and CDR2 FQNEAQ (reference sequence). In DNA, the CDR3 is TGTGCCAGCAGCTTAGGCTCGGGGGGTACCCTTAACTATGGCTACACCTTC. Protein product: CASSLGSGGTLNYGYTF.

This clone was found a few times. The V gene is TRBV12-3 or TRBV12-4, the J gene TRBJ2-1; possibly TRBD1 for D (6 bases). This CDR3 contains 13 residues. Trimming removed 10 bases at V and 0 bases at J, with 10 bases between. CDR3 DNA: TGTGCCACCCGGGACATCTCCTACAATGAGCAGTTCTTC. It yields the protein CATRDISYNEQFF.

The CDR3, as DNA: TGCGCCAGCAGCCAAGATCGGGTGGGGGGGAGCGAGCAGTACTTC. It yields the protein CASSQDRVGGSEQYF. The chain couples TRBV4-1 to TRBJ2-7, with 7 nucleotides matching TRBD2. The length of the CDR3 is 15 residues. From germline, CDR1 is MGHRA and CDR2 YSYEKL. J was trimmed by 6 bases and V by 0 bases; bases with no gene match: 8.

The V and J genes are TRBV7-8 and TRBJ1-5; TRBD1 is a possible D gene (6 bases). This CDR3 spans 16 amino acids. The V end was cut by 2 bases, the J end by 1 base, with 12 bases between. Germline V gives CDR1 SGHVS, CDR2 FQNEAQ. DNA of the CDR3: TGTGCCAGCAGCTTAACCCGGACAGAGAGCAATCAGCCCCAGCATTTT. Translated: CASSLTRTESNQPQHF.

This chain joins TRBV3-1 (or the pseudogene TRBV3-2) and TRBJ2-1; TRBD2 matches at 8 bases. The trim removed 4 bases at V and 5 bases at J, leaving 4 bases unmatched. CDR1 and CDR2 (germline): LGHDT, YNNKEL (reference sequence). The CDR3 spans 14 residues. CDR3 residues: CASSPRTSNNEQFF. CDR3 bases: TGTGCCAGCAGCCCGCGGACTAGCAACAATGAGCAGTTCTTC.

This chain uses TRBV21-1 with TRBJ1-5; TRBD1 was called by the table and not checked on the DNA. TRBV21-1 is listed as a pseudogene. CDR3 length equals 16 residues. The CDR3 spells CASSTAAGGSNQPQHF. The CDR3 DNA follows: TGTGCCAGCAGCACGGCGGCAGGGGGAAGCAATCAGCCCCAGCATTTT.

The chain recombines TRBV5-1 with TRBJ2-1, with D perhaps matching TRBD1 (6 bases). The V and J ends lost 3 bases and 10 bases respectively, with 20 bases between them. The CDR3 is 15 amino acids. CDR1 is SGHRS, CDR2 YFSETQ, per germline. The CDR3 loop reads CASSYKDGRTGEQFF. The CDR3 DNA reads TGCGCCAGCAGCTACAAGGACGGTCGTACAGGGGAGCAGTTCTTC. Full variable domain (rest looked up from reference TRBV5-1 and TRBJ2-1): KAGVTQTPRYLIKTRGQQVTLSCSPISGHRSVSWYQQTPGQGLQFLFEYFSETQRNKGNFPGRFSGRQFSNSRSEMNVSTLELGDSALYLCASSYKDGRTGEQFFGPGTRLTVL.

The chain has TRBV14 and TRBJ2-7; perhaps TRBD1 as D (6 bases). Germline V CDR1 and CDR2: SGHDN, FVKESK. The CDR3 consists of 12 residues. V was pared by 1 base and J by 7 bases, with 8 bases between. The CDR3 coding sequence is TGTGCCAGCAGCCAAGTAACAGGGGAGCAGTACTTC. Its protein is CASSQVTGEQYF.

The chain uses TRBV10-3 and TRBJ2-2; 7 bases match TRBD2. The ends lost 4 bases at V and 2 bases at J; junction bases unmatched: 7. Germline V lookup: CDR1 ENHRY, CDR2 SYGVKD. CDR3 size: 16 residues. The CDR3 DNA is TGTGCCATCAGTGCCTTGCTAGCGGAAAACACCGGGGAGCTGTTTTTT. Amino acid sequence: CAISALLAENTGELFF.

The chain couples TRBV29-1 to TRBJ2-1, with 13 nucleotides matching TRBD2. V lost 6 bases to trimming and J lost 6 bases; unmatched junction nucleotides: 2. The CDR3 spans 13 residues. Germline CDR1 and CDR2: SQVTM and ANQGSEA. The CDR3: CSVRLAGGNEQFF. The CDR3, as DNA: TGCAGCGTAAGACTAGCGGGAGGCAATGAGCAGTTCTTC.

The chain joins TRBV2 to TRBJ2-5; 14 bases are a match to TRBD2. Germline values: CDR1 SNHLY, CDR2 FYNNEI. V lost 1 base to trimming and J lost 2 bases; unmatched junction nucleotides: 0. The CDR3 is 16 residues long. CDR3 in amino acids: CASSEGLAGGQETQYF. CDR3 bases: TGTGCCAGCAGTGAAGGACTAGCGGGAGGGCAAGAGACCCAGTACTTC. The full variable domain, with the rest looked up from reference TRBV2 and TRBJ2-5, is EPEVTQTPSHQVTQMGQEVILRCVPISNHLYFYWYRQILGQKVEFLVSFYNNEISEKSEIFDDQFSVERPDGSNFTLKIRSTKLEDSAMYFCASSEGLAGGQETQYFGPGTRLLVL.

The chain employs TRBV11-2 and TRBJ2-5; TRBD2 might be the D (5 bases). Trimming left V 6 bases short and J 4 bases short, with 18 bases between. There are 15 residues in the CDR3. Per the germline V gene, CDR1 is SGHAT and CDR2 is FQNNGV. The CDR3 nucleotides are TGTGCCAGCAGTCCAAGGGTTGGAAGCGGAGAGACCCAGTACTTC. Its protein product is CASSPRVGSGETQYF.

This chain joins TRBV30 and TRBJ2-1; 16 bases map to TRBD2. Per the germline V gene, CDR1 is GTSNPN and CDR2 is SVGIG (reference sequence). The V and J ends lost 6 bases and 8 bases, in that order; junction bases with no gene match: 10. The CDR3 totals 16 residues. The CDR3 DNA is TGTGCCTGCAGGGCCTTAGGGACTAGCGGGAGGGATGAGCAGTTCTTC. Translation: CACRALGTSGRDEQFF.

In its sample, this clone was seen once. The V gene is TRBV21-1, the J gene TRBJ1-4. TRBV21-1 is tagged as a pseudogene. The CDR3 has 11 amino acids. CDR3 region: CASTRPRGLFF. CDR3 DNA sequence: TGTGCCAGCACCCGACCGCGGGGACTGTTTTTT.

The J gene is TRBJ2-5, the V gene TRBV6-2 or TRBV6-3; D perhaps matches TRBD1 (6 bases). V was pared by 0 bases and J by 3 bases, with 14 bases between. The CDR3 contains 16 residues. Germline loops: CDR1 MNHEY, CDR2 SVGEGT. CDR3 region: CASSYSRQAVEETQYF. CDR3 sequence (DNA): TGTGCCAGCAGTTACTCCCGACAGGCGGTAGAAGAGACCCAGTACTTC.

The J gene is TRBJ1-1, the V gene TRBV3-1 (or the pseudogene TRBV3-2); 9 nucleotides line up with TRBD1. CDR3 length: 15 residues. V shed 2 bases and J 1 base; nucleotides not matched to a gene: 2. CDR1 and CDR2 from the germline V gene are LGHDT and YNNKEL (reference sequence). The CDR3 spells CASSQPGQGNTEAFF. CDR3 nucleotides: TGTGCCAGCAGCCAACCGGGACAGGGGAACACTGAAGCTTTCTTT.

In its sample, this clone was seen once. Written as DNA, the CDR3 is TGTGCCAGCTCACTGGAACACAGAAACCTAGCCAAAAACATTCAGTACTTC. Protein: CASSLEHRNLAKNIQYF. V and J are TRBV18 and TRBJ2-4; D unresolved. V lost 4 bases, J lost 0 bases, and 16 bases lay in between. The CDR3 covers 17 residues. Germline CDR1 KGHSH, CDR2 LQKENI.

The chain links TRBV2 to TRBJ2-1, with a weak D call TRBD2 (5 bases). V was cut by 7 bases and J by 4 bases, with 17 bases left in between. This CDR3 has 15 amino acids. Germline V CDR1 and CDR2: SNHLY, FYNNEI. In DNA, the CDR3 is TGTGCCAGCACTACGAGAGGCGGGCCGTACAATGAGCAGTTCTTC. Protein product: CASTTRGGPYNEQFF.

In this sample, this clone turned up once. This rearrangement joins TRBV5-1 to TRBJ2-2; 10 bases line up with TRBD1. The CDR3 covers 14 residues. Trimming cost V 0 bases and J 9 bases; bases outside gene matches: 2. CDR1 and CDR2 (germline): SGHRS, YFSETQ. For the CDR3, the DNA is TGCGCCAGCAGCTTGGGACAGGGGGCTTGGGAGCTGTTTTTT. Residues: CASSLGQGAWELFF.

This chain joins TRBV2 and TRBJ2-7; D might be TRBD1 (5 bases). Germline loops: CDR1 SNHLY, CDR2 FYNNEI. V was shortened by 5 bases and J by 1 base, with 18 bases between the two germline ends. The CDR3 has 16 residues. CDR3 sequence: CASSLGLAANSYEQYF. Written as DNA, the CDR3 is TGTGCCAGCAGTCTGGGGCTCGCGGCTAATTCCTACGAGCAGTACTTC.

The genes are TRBV28 and TRBJ2-7; 7 bases align to TRBD1. Per germline, CDR1 MDHEN and CDR2 SYDVKM. The V segment lost 3 bases and the J segment 0 bases; nucleotides outside the gene matches: 2. The CDR3 has 14 residues. The CDR3 is CASSLWDSSYEQYF. The CDR3 bases are TGTGCCAGCAGTTTGTGGGACAGCTCCTACGAGCAGTACTTC.